This TCR beta chain was documented in a study of shared clonotypes between healthy human individuals. Overall study: Donors were a couple of women and a few men aged 18 to 49.

The naive CD8 fraction comprised CD45RO-negative cells positively selected for CCR7 and excluded terminally differentiated effector memory CD45RA+ cells. Germline CDR1 reads MDHEN; CDR2 reads SYDVKM. The V gene lost 2 bases and the J gene lost 5 bases, with 9 bases spanning the gap. The CDR3 is 13 amino acids. Only one count was recorded for this clone. In replicate PCRs of sorted subsets, approximately 190 ng DNA, approximately 32,000 T cell genomes, was used. Profiled with immunoSEQ multiplex PCR; TCRdb holds only in-frame clones, not every one. The sample lists over 750,000 clones, roughly 96% occurring once.

The chain joins TRBV28 to TRBJ2-5; D remains unclear. This TCR came from a man under 40 in good health. Sample: naive CD8+ T cells sorted from blood. The CDR3 DNA follows: TGTGCCAGCAGTTTACCTGCAAGGGAGACCCAGTACTTC. It is translated as CASSLPARETQYF.